This T cell receptor (beta chain) is from a study of identical twins. A single record per CDR3 protein comes from TCRdb applying MiXCR to the 5' RACE reads. The data contain hundreds of thousands of distinct CDR3 sequences, about 7.5% of them seen just once; the ten biggest clones take up 5% to 6%. This CDR3 has 15 residues. Germline values: CDR1 SGDLS, CDR2 YYNGEE. Trimming removed 1 base from V and 5 bases from J; junction bases left unmatched: 5. The sample also formed part of further work on yellow fever vaccine responses in identical twins.

The origin of this receptor is a woman younger than 30 in good health. The specimen sequenced was CD8+ T cells sorted from blood. This chain connects TRBV9 to TRBJ2-5; 10 bases match TRBD2. The CDR3 protein is CASSVSAGGLETQYF. The CDR3 nucleotides are TGTGCCAGCAGCGTATCAGCGGGGGGGCTCGAGACCCAGTACTTC.